This TCR beta chain appears in the sequencing data of a study of cytomegalovirus exposure and HLA in healthy donors. As for the study in general: An analysis done earlier identified about 120 million unique TCR beta sequences from about 179 million T cells. Study-wide results and caveats: In terms of immune exposure information, only CMV serostatus was available. HLA alleles were associated with 16,000 or so TCR beta sequences in a later analysis at 0.05 false discovery rate.

Note on this clone: Its antigen is not known.

A multiplex PCR was run with 60 Vbeta primers and 13 Jbeta primers. Assay used: immunoSEQ multiplex PCR; TCRdb lists only in-frame clones, some missing. The data show 200,000 or so clones, 84% seen once. The CDR3 spans 14 residues. Unmatched junction bases numbered 4, after V lost 5 bases and J lost 5 bases. Germline assignment: CDR1 SGHNT and CDR2 YENEEA. The gene calls are TRBV11-3 and TRBJ2-7, with 12 bases identical to TRBD1. This TCR came from a boy aged 10-17 years in good health and CMV-seronegative. The sequenced material came from PBMCs. The DNA for the CDR3 is TGTGCCAGCAGCCTCGGGACAGGGGGCGACGAGCAGTACTTC. Residues: CASSLGTGGDEQYF.